A few counts support the clone carrying this TCR beta chain. What it recognizes is unknown. The junction differs from germline at one of its ends, possibly a read error. The sample belongs to a study of long-term antiretroviral therapy in people with HIV. Study-wide points: Control repertoires displayed wider CDR3 length ranges than the HIV repertoires. Diversity increased after ART yet remained lower than in transplant donor controls.

Germline values: CDR1 ENHRY, CDR2 SYGVKD. The CDR3 has 16 residues. Sequencing used immunoSEQ v3.0 at survey level. Libraries were prepared by immunoSEQ multiplex PCR; TCRdb keeps only in-frame clonotypes and omits some of them. The sample yields tens of thousands of clones, roughly 88% seen once. All donors provided no fewer than one pre-ART and no fewer than two post-ART PBMC samples. This material consisted of unsorted PBMCs, taken about 4.5 years after starting antiretroviral therapy. The receptor was derived from a man aged 30 to 45 with HIV. The chain couples TRBV10-3 to TRBJ1-2, with TRBD1 identical over 7 bases. The CDR3 DNA is TGTGCCATCGGTGAGGCTCACAGGGGACTGAACTATGGCTACACCTTC. Protein: CAIGEAHRGLNYGYTF.